The rows below give T cell receptor beta chains drawn from one sample of a study of regulatory T cells in long-lasting Graves disease. TCRdb analysed the multiplex PCR reads with MiXCR anew, one entry per CDR3 protein. This sample carries more than 300,000 distinct CDR3 sequences, 10% to 15% of them seen once, and the ten largest clones take 15% to 20%. The data were also submitted as part of a second study, on T cells in Graves' hyperthyroidism and ophthalmopathy.

Sequenced material: peripheral blood mononuclear cells (PBMCs), taken at new diagnosis, from a patient treated with antithyroid drugs. All receptors come from a woman aged 18-29 years with Graves disease. CDR3s include the opening cysteine and the closing phenylalanine or tryptophan. The D gene is left open where the match is weak. Size is stated for part of the rows, as once, few or many counts, or as a class when the clone is expanded.

clone_size: many
v_call: TRBV27
j_call: TRBJ1-5
d_call: .
cdr3_nt: TGTGCCAGCAGCCTGTCGGGGGGCCCTAATCAGCCCCAGCATTTT
cdr3_aa: CASSLSGGPNQPQHF

clone_size: many
v_call: TRBV2
j_call: TRBJ2-5
d_call: .
cdr3_nt: TGTGCCAGCAGTTCCGGGAGTGAGACCCAGTACTTC
cdr3_aa: CASSSGSETQYF

clone_size: many
v_call: TRBV28
j_call: TRBJ2-3
d_call: .
cdr3_nt: TGTGCCAGCTCATTAGCCCCGAATCCGACAGATACGCAGTATTTT
cdr3_aa: CASSLAPNPTDTQYF

clone_size: many
v_call: TRBV6-1
j_call: TRBJ2-7
d_call: TRBD2
cdr3_nt: TGTGCCAGCAGGCTAGCGGGAGGGACTATCGGCGAGCAGTACTTC
cdr3_aa: CASRLAGGTIGEQYF

clone_size: many
v_call: TRBV12-3/TRBV12-4
j_call: TRBJ1-2
d_call: .
cdr3_nt: TGTGCCAGCAGGGAGAACAGGGTCGGTGGCTACACCTTC
cdr3_aa: CASRENRVGGYTF

clone_size: many
v_call: TRBV27
j_call: TRBJ2-1
d_call: .
cdr3_nt: TGTGCCAGCAGTTTAGGAATCAGGAATGAGCAGTTCTTC
cdr3_aa: CASSLGIRNEQFF

clone_size: many
v_call: TRBV7-6
j_call: TRBJ2-5
d_call: TRBD1
cdr3_nt: TGTGCCAGCAGCTTCGACGGACAGGGGGTTGAGACCCAGTACTTC
cdr3_aa: CASSFDGQGVETQYF

clone_size: .
v_call: TRBV4-3
j_call: TRBJ2-2
d_call: .
cdr3_nt: TGCGCCAGCAGCTACCGAGGGGAGAGGACCGGGGAGCTGTTTTTT
cdr3_aa: CASSYRGERTGELFF

clone_size: few
v_call: TRBV3-1
j_call: TRBJ2-1
d_call: .
cdr3_nt: TGTGCCAGCAGCCAAGATCCCGCCCACAATGAGCAGTTCTTC
cdr3_aa: CASSQDPAHNEQFF

clone_size: few
v_call: TRBV9
j_call: TRBJ2-3
d_call: .
cdr3_nt: TGTGCCAGCAGCGTATCCGGCACAGATACGCAGTATTTT
cdr3_aa: CASSVSGTDTQYF

clone_size: many
v_call: TRBV2
j_call: TRBJ1-1
d_call: .
cdr3_nt: TGTGCCAGCAAGATATCCGCAGCCGTTACTGAAGCTTTCTTT
cdr3_aa: CASKISAAVTEAFF

clone_size: .
v_call: TRBV13
j_call: TRBJ1-1
d_call: TRBD1
cdr3_nt: TGTGCCAGCAGCCAACAGGGGGAGTCCACTGAAGCTTTCTTT
cdr3_aa: CASSQQGESTEAFF

clone_size: .
v_call: TRBV19
j_call: TRBJ2-3
d_call: .
cdr3_nt: TGTGCCAGTAGTGGATCCCACGTGGGGGAACGCGGCACAGATACGCAGTATTTT
cdr3_aa: CASSGSHVGERGTDTQYF

clone_size: many
v_call: TRBV29-1
j_call: TRBJ1-2
d_call: .
cdr3_nt: TGCAGCTCCCGATTCCCCGGTCAGGACGGACTCTATGGCTACACCTTC
cdr3_aa: CSSRFPGQDGLYGYTF

clone_size: .
v_call: TRBV4-2
j_call: TRBJ2-7
d_call: .
cdr3_nt: TGTGCCAGCAGCCCTAGAGAGGCTTGGTCCTACGAGCAGTACTTC
cdr3_aa: CASSPREAWSYEQYF

clone_size: many
v_call: TRBV27
j_call: TRBJ2-4
d_call: .
cdr3_nt: TGTGCCAGCAGTTTAACCCAAGGCGGACAAAACATTCAGTACTTC
cdr3_aa: CASSLTQGGQNIQYF

clone_size: many
v_call: TRBV20-1
j_call: TRBJ2-5
d_call: .
cdr3_nt: TGCAGTGCCCGGAAGGGACCTGCGGCCGAGACCCAGTACTTC
cdr3_aa: CSARKGPAAETQYF

clone_size: many
v_call: TRBV5-1
j_call: TRBJ2-7
d_call: .
cdr3_nt: TGCGCCAGCAGCTTGGCCGTGACTACCTACGAGCAGTACTTC
cdr3_aa: CASSLAVTTYEQYF

clone_size: .
v_call: TRBV7-2
j_call: TRBJ2-5
d_call: TRBD1
cdr3_nt: TGTGCCAGCAGCCTCACAGGGGGGAATTTTGGGGAGACCCAGTACTTC
cdr3_aa: CASSLTGGNFGETQYF

clone_size: few
v_call: TRBV10-1
j_call: TRBJ2-7
d_call: .
cdr3_nt: TGCGCCAGCAGTGAGGGATCAGGATTCTATTACGAGCAGTACTTC
cdr3_aa: CASSEGSGFYYEQYF

clone_size: few
v_call: TRBV10-1
j_call: TRBJ2-2
d_call: .
cdr3_nt: TGCGCCAGCAGTGGGGACACCTTTGGAACCGGGGAGCTGTTTTTT
cdr3_aa: CASSGDTFGTGELFF

clone_size: few
v_call: TRBV4-1
j_call: TRBJ1-1
d_call: TRBD1
cdr3_nt: TGCGCCAGCAGCGCTCTTGACAGGGGGAGGAACACTGAAGCTTTCTTT
cdr3_aa: CASSALDRGRNTEAFF

clone_size: .
v_call: TRBV11-2
j_call: TRBJ1-2
d_call: TRBD1
cdr3_nt: TGTGCCAGCAGCTCCCCAGACAGGGGCGGGGGCTACACCTTC
cdr3_aa: CASSSPDRGGGYTF

clone_size: many
v_call: TRBV6-5
j_call: TRBJ2-3
d_call: TRBD2
cdr3_nt: TGTGCCAGCAGTTTAACCTCCGGGGGGAGGACAGATACGCAGTATTTT
cdr3_aa: CASSLTSGGRTDTQYF

clone_size: .
v_call: TRBV9
j_call: TRBJ2-5
d_call: .
cdr3_nt: TGCGCCAGCAGCGCTTCAGGCGGAGAGACCCGGTACTTC
cdr3_aa: CASSASGGETRYF

clone_size: many
v_call: TRBV3-1
j_call: TRBJ1-2
d_call: .
cdr3_nt: TGTGCCAGCAGCGGAGGGAATGGCTACACCTTC
cdr3_aa: CASSGGNGYTF

clone_size: many
v_call: TRBV7-2
j_call: TRBJ2-3
d_call: .
cdr3_nt: TGTGCCAGCAGGGCAGGGAGCACAGATACGCAGTATTTT
cdr3_aa: CASRAGSTDTQYF

clone_size: few
v_call: TRBV20-1
j_call: TRBJ2-1
d_call: TRBD2
cdr3_nt: TGCAGTGCGCCTAGCGGGGGCGCACAAATATTCAATGAGCAGTTCTTC
cdr3_aa: CSAPSGGAQIFNEQFF

clone_size: many
v_call: TRBV30
j_call: TRBJ1-5
d_call: .
cdr3_nt: TGTGCCTGGAGTGTAAGCCTCGTCGTATCCCCCCAGCATTTT
cdr3_aa: CAWSVSLVVSPQHF

clone_size: few
v_call: TRBV28
j_call: TRBJ2-1
d_call: .
cdr3_nt: TGTGCCAGCAGCCACATAGGGGAGCTCTACAATGAGCAGTTCTTC
cdr3_aa: CASSHIGELYNEQFF

clone_size: .
v_call: TRBV30
j_call: TRBJ2-7
d_call: TRBD2
cdr3_nt: TGTGCCTTTTCCGGGACTAAACAAATGTACGAGCAGTACTTC
cdr3_aa: CAFSGTKQMYEQYF

clone_size: few
v_call: TRBV7-2
j_call: TRBJ1-5
d_call: TRBD1
cdr3_nt: TGTGCCAGCAGCCGTACTGGGACAGACTTCTATCAGCCCCAGCATTTT
cdr3_aa: CASSRTGTDFYQPQHF

clone_size: .
v_call: TRBV4-3
j_call: TRBJ1-6
d_call: TRBD1
cdr3_nt: TGCGCCAGCAGCTTACAGGGGTCGGACTATAATTCACCCCTCCACTTT
cdr3_aa: CASSLQGSDYNSPLHF

clone_size: many
v_call: TRBV3-1
j_call: TRBJ2-7
d_call: TRBD1
cdr3_nt: TGTGCCAGCAGCCAAGCCCCTACGACAGGGGGCGAGCAGTACTTC
cdr3_aa: CASSQAPTTGGEQYF

clone_size: few
v_call: TRBV4-2
j_call: TRBJ1-2
d_call: TRBD1
cdr3_nt: TGTGCCAGCAGCCAAACCGGGACAGGGGAATATGGCTACACCTTC
cdr3_aa: CASSQTGTGEYGYTF

clone_size: many
v_call: TRBV14
j_call: TRBJ2-1
d_call: .
cdr3_nt: TGTGCCAGCAGCCCTACGGAGGGGTGGACCTACAATGAGCAGTTCTTC
cdr3_aa: CASSPTEGWTYNEQFF

clone_size: many
v_call: TRBV4-3
j_call: TRBJ1-1
d_call: .
cdr3_nt: TGCGCCAGCAGCCCGACACTCGGGGGCTCGAACACTGAAGCTTTCTTT
cdr3_aa: CASSPTLGGSNTEAFF

clone_size: many
v_call: TRBV2
j_call: TRBJ2-7
d_call: .
cdr3_nt: TGTGCCAGCAGTCGAGACACGACCTTCTCCTACGAGCAGTACTTC
cdr3_aa: CASSRDTTFSYEQYF

clone_size: many
v_call: TRBV7-2
j_call: TRBJ2-7
d_call: TRBD2
cdr3_nt: TGTGCCAGCAGCTATTACTCTCGGAGCAGCGGGAGCTCCCACGAGCAGTACTTC
cdr3_aa: CASSYYSRSSGSSHEQYF

clone_size: .
v_call: TRBV5-1
j_call: TRBJ2-1
d_call: .
cdr3_nt: TGCGCCAGCAGCAGGGACTCCTTCTACAATGAGCAGTTCTTC
cdr3_aa: CASSRDSFYNEQFF

clone_size: many
v_call: TRBV12-3/TRBV12-4
j_call: TRBJ2-7
d_call: .
cdr3_nt: TGTGCCAGCAGGAGACAGGGAGCGGGTATGTCGGAGCAGTACTTC
cdr3_aa: CASRRQGAGMSEQYF

clone_size: many
v_call: TRBV28
j_call: TRBJ2-7
d_call: .
cdr3_nt: TGTGCCAGCAGTGCCCCCAGCGGACCCTCCTACGAGCAGTACTTC
cdr3_aa: CASSAPSGPSYEQYF

clone_size: many
v_call: TRBV5-5
j_call: TRBJ1-4
d_call: .
cdr3_nt: TGTGCCAGCGGTGGAGTGACTAATGAAAAACTGTTTTTT
cdr3_aa: CASGGVTNEKLFF

clone_size: few
v_call: TRBV6-2/TRBV6-3
j_call: TRBJ2-1
d_call: .
cdr3_nt: TGTGCCAGCAGTTGGGTGGGCTCGGGCGATGAGCAGTTCTTC
cdr3_aa: CASSWVGSGDEQFF

clone_size: many
v_call: TRBV9
j_call: TRBJ2-1
d_call: TRBD2
cdr3_nt: TGTGCCAGCAGCGGTAACTGGGCTCTAGCGGGTATCCAATACAATGAGCAGTTCTTC
cdr3_aa: CASSGNWALAGIQYNEQFF

clone_size: many
v_call: TRBV2
j_call: TRBJ1-5
d_call: .
cdr3_nt: TGTGCCAGCAGTGAAAGGGCAGAAATGCTCGGGCCCCAGCATTTT
cdr3_aa: CASSERAEMLGPQHF

clone_size: many
v_call: TRBV28
j_call: TRBJ2-3
d_call: .
cdr3_nt: TGTGCCAGCAGTTTATCAGCAGATACGCAGTATTTT
cdr3_aa: CASSLSADTQYF

clone_size: many
v_call: TRBV7-8
j_call: TRBJ1-5
d_call: .
cdr3_nt: TGTGCCAGCAGCCTCCTCTTGGACGGAGGAATCTCCGGCAATCAGCCCCAGCATTTT
cdr3_aa: CASSLLLDGGISGNQPQHF

clone_size: many
v_call: TRBV5-5
j_call: TRBJ2-5
d_call: .
cdr3_nt: TGTGCCAGCAGCTTGCATCCTTCGGCTAGCGAAGAGACCCAGTACTTC
cdr3_aa: CASSLHPSASEETQYF

clone_size: many
v_call: TRBV7-2
j_call: TRBJ2-3
d_call: .
cdr3_nt: TGTGCCAGCAGCTTTACGGCAGGAGGTGGGACAGATACGCAGTATTTT
cdr3_aa: CASSFTAGGGTDTQYF

clone_size: many
v_call: TRBV2
j_call: TRBJ2-5
d_call: TRBD2
cdr3_nt: TGTGCCAGCAGGTGGGAGGGCCCCCAGACCCAGTACTTC
cdr3_aa: CASRWEGPQTQYF

clone_size: .
v_call: TRBV10-2
j_call: TRBJ2-7
d_call: TRBD1
cdr3_nt: TGCGCCAGCAGTGAGGCGGACAGGCCAACCTACGAGCAGTACTTC
cdr3_aa: CASSEADRPTYEQYF

clone_size: .
v_call: TRBV4-1
j_call: TRBJ1-1
d_call: .
cdr3_nt: TGCGCCAGCAGCCAACCGAGGGACACTGAAGCTTTCTTT
cdr3_aa: CASSQPRDTEAFF

clone_size: many
v_call: TRBV10-3
j_call: TRBJ1-2
d_call: .
cdr3_nt: TGTGCCATCAATAGACAAGGACTCTATGGCTACACCTTC
cdr3_aa: CAINRQGLYGYTF

clone_size: many
v_call: TRBV6-2/TRBV6-3
j_call: TRBJ1-6
d_call: TRBD1
cdr3_nt: TGTGCCAGCAGTTACAGGGGGCGCGGTCATAATTCACCCCTCCACTTT
cdr3_aa: CASSYRGRGHNSPLHF